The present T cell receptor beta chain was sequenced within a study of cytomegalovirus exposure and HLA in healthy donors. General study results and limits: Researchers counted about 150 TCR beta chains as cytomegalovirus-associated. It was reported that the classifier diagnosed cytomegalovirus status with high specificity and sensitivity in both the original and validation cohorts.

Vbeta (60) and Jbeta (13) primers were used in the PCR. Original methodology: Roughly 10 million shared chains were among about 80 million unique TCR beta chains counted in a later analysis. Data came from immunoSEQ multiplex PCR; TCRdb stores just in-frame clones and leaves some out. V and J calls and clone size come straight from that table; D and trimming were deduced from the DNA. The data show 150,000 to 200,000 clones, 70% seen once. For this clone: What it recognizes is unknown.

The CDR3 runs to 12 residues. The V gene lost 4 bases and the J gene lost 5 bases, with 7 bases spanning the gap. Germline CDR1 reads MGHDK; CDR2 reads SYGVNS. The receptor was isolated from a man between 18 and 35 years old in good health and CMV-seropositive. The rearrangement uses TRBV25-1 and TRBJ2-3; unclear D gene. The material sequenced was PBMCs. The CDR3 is CASSAGVDTQYF. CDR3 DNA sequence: TGTGCCAGCAGTGCTGGAGTAGATACGCAGTATTTT.